This entry describes one T cell receptor beta chain. The clone's antigen remains unknown. No quality values exist for individual bases; no much larger clone is one base distant. A distance of 12 bases separates the germline ends of V and J, which lose 0 bases and 0 bases respectively. The CDR3 covers 17 residues, taking in both the cysteine and the phenylalanine. Solely the CDR3 DNA is kept, with 51 bases framed from the first base. Via the germline V gene (reference sequence), CDR1 is LNHNV and CDR2 YYDKDF. Receptor amplification or capture employed the immunoSEQ multiplex PCR assay. The multiplex PCR relied on a mix of 60 forward primers for TCR Vbeta segments and 13 reverse primers for TCR Jbeta segments. The CDR3 region of rearranged TCR beta genes was amplified from genomic DNA with a multiplex PCR assay. The amplified TCR beta libraries were sequenced on the Illumina HiSeq System as 87-base-pair reads. Turning to the authors' computational methods: Across the roughly 670 repertoires, a later analysis counted approximately 75 million unique TCR beta chains, 8.5 million to 12 million of which were shared by at least two donors. Raw reads were error-corrected and collapsed into unique sequences by a nearest-neighbor algorithm in which closely related sequences were merged to remove PCR and sequencing errors. CDR3 sequences were aligned to IMGT reference sequences to assign V, D and J gene segments. For a sequence to be retained, a match of at least six nucleotides was required to both a V gene segment and a J gene segment. A rearrangement counted as productive if the CDR3 had no stop codons and remained in frame with V and J, and every other rearrangement counted as non-productive. Following IMGT convention, CDR3 was defined as the stretch from the second conserved V-encoded cysteine to the conserved J-encoded phenylalanine. Sequences without an unambiguous match to a single V gene segment were excluded from the earlier analysis of over 500 of the donors. An earlier analysis of a few hundred of the donors called V segments functional above 56.7% productive rearrangements and segregating when the between-donor standard deviation exceeded 5%. A statistical classification framework was developed to diagnose cytomegalovirus status using the catalog of TCR beta chain sequences. In a later analysis, TCR nucleotide sequences were compared against IMGT/GENE-DB human TR gene sequences so that V and J genes could be assigned. In a later analysis, CDR3 sequences and most-parsimonious VDJ recombination scenarios were assigned using the TCRdist pipeline. In a later analysis, every TCR beta chain was defined by the combination of its CDR3 amino acid sequence and its V-gene family, and reads without a unique V-gene family were dropped. A later analysis removed several hundred highly shared, low-generation-probability nucleotide sequences to deal with suspected cross-contamination and a sequencing artifact. A later analysis calculated a clonal expansion index for each public chain from normalized within-repertoire ranks of inferred template counts. In a later analysis, generation probabilities were computed using a VDJ recombination model fitted to out-of-frame rearrangements, and the results were checked against IGoR. Hypergeometric tests were used in a later analysis to score TCR-TCR, TCR-HLA and TCR-CMV co-occurrence, with a repertoire-size bias correction applied to the TCR pairs. To estimate false discovery rates, a later analysis permuted the HLA or CMV assignments 20 times. In a later analysis, co-occurring TCRs were grouped using DBSCAN, and TCRdist sequence similarity was added for clustering within HLA-allele-positive subsets. Repertoires with fewer than 30,000 or more than 120,000 public chains, plus five repertoires with anomalous nucleotide sharing, were excluded from co-occurrence clustering. TCRdb obtained this table from immuneACCESS and retained in-frame rearrangements with V and J assigned. These tables miss some clones; where compared with another copy, unresolved V genes account for less than half of the shortfall, and the remainder is unexplained. V and J calls and clone size are those listed in that table; D and trimming were worked out from the DNA. Here the sample has about 200,000 clones; around four fifths occur a single time. The ten largest clones add up to 3.5% to 4% of the sample.

The data stem from a study of cytomegalovirus exposure and HLA in healthy donors (dated by TCRdb to 2017 to 2019). In the study overall: According to an earlier analysis of 587 of the donors, roughly 180 million T cells yielded 100 million or so unique TCR beta sequences and 250 to 350 Gb of sequence data. An early release covering about 600 HLA-typed donors comprised 300 to 350 gigabases of sequencing data and around 85 million unique TCR sequences. Of the roughly 390 genotyped donors, 81% were placed in the genetic ancestry cluster associated with self-reported Caucasian donors. The study aimed to test whether cataloging public T cell receptors could reveal signatures of past pathogen exposure. Using immunosequencing, the study profiled T cell repertoires from 640 or so subjects and related those repertoires to cytomegalovirus serostatus. Besides the first cohort of more than 650 subjects, a separate validation cohort made up of about 120 different subjects was used. The study combined high-throughput TCR immunosequencing, statistical association of individual TCRs with disease status, and machine learning to predict cytomegalovirus infection status. A later analysis re-examined previously published TCR beta repertoires from over 500 donors and added high-resolution HLA genotyping to investigate patterns of TCR occurrence. The later analysis used no new phenotypic data to find candidate immune exposures, relying instead on TCR beta sequences and their occurrence across donors. In an earlier analysis of several hundred of the donors, high-throughput TCR beta sequencing was used to judge whether each TCR beta V gene segment behaved as functional or pseudogenic. Donor age, sex, ethnicity and CMV serostatus were compiled together with the repertoire data. A later genetic analysis used genome-wide SNP genotypes for about 60% of the roughly 700 donors, treating that subset as a discovery cohort. All discovery cohort repertoires had been generated on a single sequencing platform. HLA typing included class I and class II loci at four-digit resolution. Typing coverage differed by locus: A, B, C, DRB1 and DQB1 were typed in about 620-630 donors, DQA1 in 500 to 550, DPA1 in some 570, and DPB1 in roughly 470. A few DR-DQ haplotypes were handled as single units for association and clustering because linkage in the cohort was strong. Among 398 genotyped donors of the cohort, an average of around 240,000 unique TCR beta nucleotide sequences were sequenced per donor, roughly 20% of them non-productive.

The cohort comprised more than 550 healthy bone marrow donors. All cohort members were sampled while nominally healthy, although unrecorded immune exposures were likely present. The donor was CMV seronegative and was included in the group of hundreds of seronegative cohort members. Every donor gave a peripheral blood sample, and the peripheral blood mononuclear cells from that sample were used for TCR beta sequencing. The Qiagen DNeasy Blood Extraction Kit was used to extract genomic DNA from the blood cell samples. The research as a whole found: According to a later analysis, TCR association rates differed among HLA loci, with DRB1 alleles showing the most associated TCRs and HLA-C alleles showing the fewest. While some public TCRs were present in many individuals, most TCR sequences turned up only very rarely across donors. The earlier analysis of a few hundred of the donors excluded approximately 17 rarely observed V segments, including chromosome 9 orphons, because counts were too low. When HLA alleles, especially DR and DQ, strongly co-occurred, TCR associations were difficult to assign to individual alleles. A group of highly shared sequence variants was considered likely to be a technical artifact of the sequencing pipeline. Because HLA typing was missing for some donors at each locus, association tests included only the typed subset. The study listed 150 to 200 TCR beta chains as associated with cytomegalovirus. According to the authors, the approach could potentially be generalized to other disease states and immunological phenotypes. Correlated functional status among segregating V segments might reflect linkage disequilibrium, but an unknown experimental factor could not be ruled out. CMV serostatus was the only immune exposure information available for the cohort. In this cohort, only TCR beta chains were sequenced, and detectable features were limited by the absence of alpha or paired-chain data. Compared with the approximately 670-donor mean, donors in an Asian-associated ancestry cluster had fewer N-insertions in productive TCRs, according to a later genetic analysis. V-gene and J-gene trimming of TCR beta chains was associated with a missense DCLRE1C variant in a later genetic analysis, and the association was replicated in an independent cohort. A further reported finding was that TCR beta sequences accurately predicted the HLA-A and HLA-B alleles for most subjects in the first cohort. A few of the identified cytomegalovirus-associated TCR beta chains were confirmed in vitro to be specific for cytomegalovirus antigens. Compared with equally common non-associated chains, HLA-associated TCR beta chains in a later analysis were more clonally expanded and had lower generation probabilities. The classifier was reported to diagnose cytomegalovirus status with high specificity and sensitivity in both the original and validation cohorts. Some IMGT-functional V segments, including TRBV6-2 and TRBV6-3, could not be distinguished by the 87-base-pair reads and were therefore excluded. Sequencing depth was assumed to be roughly uniform across donors in the presence/absence analyses, though that assumption may not hold. Several of the top co-occurrence clusters appeared to be linked to parvovirus B19, influenza, CMV and Epstein-Barr virus, according to a later analysis. An earlier analysis of some 590 of the donors showed that most TCR beta V segments appeared in productive rearrangements either about 87% or about 30% of the time, which broadly matched IMGT annotations. In a later analysis, some 18,000 TCR beta sequences were associated with specific HLA alleles at a false discovery rate of 0.05. According to a later analysis, most CMV-associated TCR beta chains appeared to be HLA-restricted, and the HLA associations seemed to be driven largely by CMV exposure.

This clonotype was sampled from a male donor in good health and CMV-seronegative. The sequenced sample consisted of PBMCs. Here the chain combines TRBV15 and TRBJ1-3; confidence is insufficient to name the D gene. The nucleotide sequence is TGTGCCACCAGCAGAGATTTGCGGCAGAGCTCTGGAAACACCATATATTTT. It translates as CATSRDLRQSSGNTIYF.